This entry describes one TCR beta chain. TCRdb used MiXCR to reprocess the RT-PCR reads, holding one entry per CDR3 protein. The sample lists approximately 720,000 distinct CDR3 sequences, approximately 15% seen once, with 3% to 4.5% in the top ten. Germline lookup yields CDR1 MNHEY and CDR2 SMNVEV (reference sequence). The length of the CDR3 is 9 residues. With 9 bases removed from V and 6 bases from J, the gap between germline ends came to 6 bases. What was sequenced was memory CD4+ T cells from blood. The chain recombines TRBV27 with TRBJ2-7; D is unresolved. The receptor's source is a female donor in good health, serving as a healthy control. Here the CDR3 DNA reads TGTGCCAGTCCCCCCGAGCAGTACTTC. This encodes CASPPEQYF.